The following is a T cell receptor beta chain sequence with its context. This record belongs to a study of T cells in tumors after PD-1 blockade. Study-wide context: Daily vismodegib 150 mg continued in a subset of anti-PD-1-treated patients. On average, peripheral blood gave 100,000 to 140,000 TCR templates and 35,000 or so unique clonotypes.

The CDR3 length is 15 residues. V was clipped by 6 bases and J by 5 bases; unmatched bases: 7. Per the germline V gene, CDR1 is MDHEN and CDR2 is SYDVKM. Tumor or blood genomic DNA was sequenced, with inputs of roughly 550 ng to 6,500 ng. Assay: immunoSEQ multiplex PCR; the TCRdb copy retains only in-frame clones and omits some. Of roughly 48,000 clones in the sample, around 85% were seen once. This sequence originates from a human donor with basal cell carcinoma. The chain couples TRBV28 to TRBJ2-1; 10 nucleotides align to TRBD2. The specimen comprised PBMCs, sampled before anti-PD-1 treatment. CDR3 in DNA: TGTGCCAGCAGCTCCAGCGGGGGGGCTGACAATGAGCAGTTCTTC. It is translated as CASSSSGGADNEQFF.